Detailed here is one T cell receptor beta chain. This record belongs to a study of chemoradiotherapy in HPV16-positive cancers. Trimming at V came to 3 bases and at J to 4 bases, leaving 16 bases not matched to a gene. The CDR3 is made up of 18 amino acids. Germline-derived CDR1 and CDR2 are SGHRS and YFSETQ. Sequenced by immunoSEQ multiplex PCR; TCRdb stores in-frame clones only, minus some. Seen here are approximately 4,200 clones, more than 85% observed once, and the top ten hold around 3.9%. The TCR comes from a human donor with HPV-associated anogenital cancer. V and J are TRBV5-1 and TRBJ2-7; 10 nucleotides match TRBD2. This specimen was tumor tissue, taken from a patient who underwent chemoradiotherapy. The CDR3 nucleotides are TGCGCCAGCAGCTCCAATAAGGGACTAGCGAAGTTCGTGTACGAGCAGTACTTC. Protein product: CASSSNKGLAKFVYEQYF. Supplemented by reference TRBV5-1 and TRBJ2-7, the full variable domain reads KAGVTQTPRYLIKTRGQQVTLSCSPISGHRSVSWYQQTPGQGLQFLFEYFSETQRNKGNFPGRFSGRQFSNSRSEMNVSTLELGDSALYLCASSSNKGLAKFVYEQYFGPGTRLTVT.